This record concerns one T cell receptor (beta chain) sequence. Sequencing was performed with immunoSEQ multiplex PCR; in TCRdb, only in-frame clones are kept and a portion is missing. This sample has roughly 6,400 clones, with around 23% found just once. This record comes from a study of graft-versus-host responses after intestinal transplantation. At the level of the study: Recipients were all induced with anti-thymocyte globulin, then given tacrolimus and steroids for 2 to 4 years.

The CDR3 runs 13 residues. Germline V gene lookup returns CDR1 MNHGY and CDR2 SVAAGI. V lost 3 bases and J 12 bases, leaving 18 bases between the germline ends. The study plated 200,000 CFSE-labeled responders with 200,000 irradiated, violet-dye-labeled stimulators. This TCR was recovered from a human patient who was an organ donor for intestinal transplantation. The V call is TRBV6-9, the J call TRBJ2-7; tentatively, D is TRBD2 (5 bases). Sequenced here: alloreactive CD4+ T cells from a mixed lymphocyte reaction culture, sampled before transplantation. The subset here: CFSE-low proliferating T cells sorted from roughly six-day pre-transplant mixed lymphocyte reaction (GvH or HvG direction). Written as DNA, the CDR3 is TGTGCCAGCAGTTACTCGAGTGCGGGCCCCAGGTACTTC. This translates into CASSYSSAGPRYF.